The source of this TCR beta chain is a study of shared clonotypes between healthy human individuals. Study-level results: It was the non-shared clonotypes that had lower generation probabilities than clonotypes shared by all four donors.

Unmatched junction bases numbered 5, after V lost 2 bases and J lost 9 bases. The CDR3 spans 13 residues. Germline loops: CDR1 SQVTM, CDR2 ANQGSEA. Of note for this clone: Its target is not known.

Using immunoSEQ multiplex PCR, the repertoire was profiled, and TCRdb retains in-frame clones only, with some absent. The table shows nearly 1,000,000 clones, with approximately 80% occurring only once. Into CD45RA+ naive and CD45RA-negative memory subsets, the CD4+ cells were split. The sample taken for sequencing was memory CD4+ T cells sorted from blood. Stated subset: CD45RA-negative fraction. The chain employs TRBV29-1 and TRBJ2-1, with 9 bases fitting TRBD1. This TCR was recovered from a man aged 18 to 30 in good health. CDR3 sequence: CSVEKGQGGEQFF. CDR3 in DNA: TGCAGCGTTGAAAAGGGACAGGGTGGTGAGCAGTTCTTC.